This T cell receptor (beta chain) was identified in a study of graft-versus-host responses after intestinal transplantation. Study-wide background: Multivisceral, liver-intestinal, or isolated intestinal grafts were transplanted into recipients. Among the recipients, all got anti-thymocyte globulin induction and then tacrolimus and steroids for around 3 years.

Findings and caveats of the study: Within the allografts of patients who had graft-donor T cell macrochimerism, graft-versus-host to host-versus-graft clonal ratios were high. Circulating GvH clone levels at their peak were associated with HvG declines (early post-transplant).

Germline lookup yields CDR1 MNHEY and CDR2 SVGAGI. V dropped 0 bases and J dropped 2 bases, with 8 bases sitting between them. The CDR3 loop spans 15 amino acids. Concerning this clone: Its antigen remains unknown.

Assay: immunoSEQ multiplex PCR; the TCRdb copy retains only in-frame clones and omits some. The repertoire holds about 89,000 clones, with approximately 94% as singletons. This specimen consisted of unstimulated CD8+ T cells sorted from spleen or lymph node cells, obtained before intestinal transplant. The genes are TRBV6-5 and TRBJ1-5; maybe TRBD1 (5 bases). This sequence was found in a human donor who received an intestinal transplant. DNA for the CDR3: TGTGCCAGCAGTTACTCGACAGCAGGCAATCAGCCCCAGCATTTT. Protein: CASSYSTAGNQPQHF.